In its sample, the clone carrying this TCR beta chain was seen a few times. Antigen unknown. Libraries were made from TCR beta cDNA, and they carried unique molecular identifiers. Researchers reported approximately 500,000 cDNA molecules coming from around 1 to 10 million T cells. TCRdb itself ran the PCR reads through MiXCR, one entry per CDR3 protein. The sample holds over 700,000 distinct CDR3 sequences, 25% to 30% seen once. These data come from a study of post-analysis software for immune sequencing data. The wider study: The courses of disease that were included comprised relapsing-remitting, secondary progressive and progressive-relapsing multiple sclerosis. Study-level findings and limits: Diversity measured as normalized Chao1 was significantly lower in multiple sclerosis patients than in controls. TRBV segments more frequent in patients than in controls numbered a few and included TRBV5-6, TRBV5-1 and TRBV20-1.

Germline V gives CDR1 SGHTA, CDR2 FQGNSA. V shed 1 base and J shed 1 base, with 8 bases lying between them. The CDR3 is 14 amino acids. This receptor was taken from a girl aged 5 to 17 with multiple sclerosis. Sequencing input: blood. The chain combines TRBV7-2 with TRBJ2-7; D not certain. This CDR3 reads CASSLVSQSYEQYF. The CDR3, as DNA: TGTGCCAGCAGCTTAGTTTCACAGTCCTACGAGCAGTACTTC.